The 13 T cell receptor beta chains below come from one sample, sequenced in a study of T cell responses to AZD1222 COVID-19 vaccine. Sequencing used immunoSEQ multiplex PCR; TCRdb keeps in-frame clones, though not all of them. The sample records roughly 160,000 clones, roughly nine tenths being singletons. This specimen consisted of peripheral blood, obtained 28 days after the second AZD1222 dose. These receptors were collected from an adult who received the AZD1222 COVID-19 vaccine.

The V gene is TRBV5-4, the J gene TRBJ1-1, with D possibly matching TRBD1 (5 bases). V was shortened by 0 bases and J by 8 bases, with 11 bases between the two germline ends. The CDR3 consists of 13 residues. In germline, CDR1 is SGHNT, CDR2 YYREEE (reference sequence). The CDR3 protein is CASSLESRTEAFF. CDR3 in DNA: TGTGCCAGCAGCTTGGAATCCAGGACAGAAGCTTTCTTT.

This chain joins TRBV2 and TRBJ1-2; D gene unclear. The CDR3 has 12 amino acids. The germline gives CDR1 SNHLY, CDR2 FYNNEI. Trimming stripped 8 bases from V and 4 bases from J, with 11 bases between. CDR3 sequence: CASSIEGYGYTF. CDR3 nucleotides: TGTGCCAGCTCAATTGAAGGCTATGGCTACACCTTC.

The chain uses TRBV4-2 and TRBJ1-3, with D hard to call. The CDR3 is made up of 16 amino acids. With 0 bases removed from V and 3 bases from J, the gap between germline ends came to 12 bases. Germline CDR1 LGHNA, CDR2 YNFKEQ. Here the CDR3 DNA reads TGTGCCAGCAGCCAAGATGTACAGCGGGGTGGAAACACCATATATTTT. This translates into CASSQDVQRGGNTIYF.

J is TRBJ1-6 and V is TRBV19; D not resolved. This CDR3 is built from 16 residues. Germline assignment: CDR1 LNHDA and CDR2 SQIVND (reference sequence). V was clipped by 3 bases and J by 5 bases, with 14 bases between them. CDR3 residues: CASSISRTGNNSPLHF. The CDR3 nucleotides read TGTGCCAGTAGTATTTCTCGGACGGGAAATAATTCACCCCTCCACTTT.

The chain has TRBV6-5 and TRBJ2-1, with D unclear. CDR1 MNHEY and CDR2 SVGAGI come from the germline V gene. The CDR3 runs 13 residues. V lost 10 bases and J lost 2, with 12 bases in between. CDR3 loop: CATSAETYNEQFF. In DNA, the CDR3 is TGTGCCACCTCGGCAGAGACCTACAATGAGCAGTTCTTC.

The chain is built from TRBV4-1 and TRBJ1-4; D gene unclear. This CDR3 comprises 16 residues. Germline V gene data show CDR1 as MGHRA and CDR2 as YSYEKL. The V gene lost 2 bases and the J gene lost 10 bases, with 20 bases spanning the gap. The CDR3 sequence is CASSQPTSGSKVKLFF. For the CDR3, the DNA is TGCGCCAGCAGCCAACCAACCAGCGGGTCGAAGGTAAAACTGTTTTTT.

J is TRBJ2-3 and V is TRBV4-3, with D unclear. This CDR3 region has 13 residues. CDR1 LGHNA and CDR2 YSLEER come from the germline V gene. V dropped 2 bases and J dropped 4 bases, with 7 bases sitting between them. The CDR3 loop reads CASSQFGADTQYF. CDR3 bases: TGCGCCAGCAGCCAATTTGGTGCAGATACGCAGTATTTT.

CDR3 nucleotide sequence: TGTGCCAGCAGTAGACTCATAGACGAGGGGTACGAGCAGTACTTC. Amino acid sequence: CASSRLIDEGYEQYF. The chain links TRBV6-6 to TRBJ2-7; D may be TRBD1 or TRBD2 (5 bases each). Germline V lookup: CDR1 MNHNY, CDR2 SVGAGI (reference sequence). The CDR3 is 15 amino acids. With 5 bases removed from V and 4 bases from J, the gap between germline ends came to 18 bases.

The CDR3 spells CASSYRVYSGNTIYF. Written as DNA, the CDR3 is TGTGCCAGCAGCTATAGGGTATACTCTGGAAACACCATATATTTT. This rearrangement joins TRBV11-2 to TRBJ1-3; D remains ambiguous. Per the germline V gene, CDR1 is SGHAT and CDR2 is FQNNGV. The CDR3 is made up of 15 amino acids. V was trimmed by 4 bases and J by 0 bases, leaving 10 bases between them.

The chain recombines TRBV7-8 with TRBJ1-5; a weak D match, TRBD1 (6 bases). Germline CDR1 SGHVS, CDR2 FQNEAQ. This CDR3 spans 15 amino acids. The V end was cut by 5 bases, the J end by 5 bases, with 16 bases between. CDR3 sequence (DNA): TGTGCCAGCAGCCCCACGGGGGGCGGGGATCAGCCCCAGCATTTT. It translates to CASSPTGGGDQPQHF.

This CDR3 reads CASQGGGPNSNQPQHF. As DNA, the CDR3 is TGTGCCAGCCAGGGCGGGGGTCCGAATAGCAATCAGCCCCAGCATTTT. The chain uses TRBV5-6 and TRBJ1-5; TRBD1 might be the D (5 bases). Per germline, CDR1 SGHDT and CDR2 YYEEEE. The V end was cut by 7 bases, the J end by 0 bases, with 17 bases between. CDR3 length: 16 amino acids.

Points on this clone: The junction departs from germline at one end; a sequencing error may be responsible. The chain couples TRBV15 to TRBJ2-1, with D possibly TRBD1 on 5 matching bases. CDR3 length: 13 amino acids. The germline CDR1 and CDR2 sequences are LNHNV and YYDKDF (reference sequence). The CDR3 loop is CASSDSMFGEQFF. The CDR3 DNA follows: TGTGCCTCCAGTGACAGCATGTTCGGTGAGCAGTTCTTC.

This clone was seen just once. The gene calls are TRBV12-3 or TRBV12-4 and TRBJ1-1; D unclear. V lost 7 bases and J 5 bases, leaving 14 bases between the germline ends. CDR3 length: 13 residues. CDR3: CASTLGRRTEAFF. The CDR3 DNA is TGTGCCAGCACCCTTGGCAGAAGGACTGAAGCTTTCTTT.